This T cell receptor (beta chain) was documented in a study of brain T cells in children with intractable seizures. Study-level findings and limits: Clones missing pre-surgery may reflect undersampling of that blood sample.

Sequenced by immunoSEQ multiplex PCR; TCRdb stores in-frame clones only, minus some. The sample shows fewer than 150,000 clones, 90% to 95% of them seen only once. Turning to this clone: The antigen is undetermined.

Surgery cases with the highest brain T cell transcript signatures were chosen for sequencing. Patients received at least one anti-epileptic drug before surgery. Germline CDR1 and CDR2: MNHEY and SVGAGI. The CDR3 spans 14 residues. The clonotype comes from a boy under two years old with hemimegalencephaly and intractable seizures. The chain couples TRBV6-5 to TRBJ2-7; D may be TRBD1 (6 bases). Specimen: peripheral blood, collected at surgery. CDR3 DNA sequence: TGTGCAACCAACCCCGGGACAACGACCTACGAGCAGTACTTC. It yields the protein CATNPGTTTYEQYF.